These 29 T cell receptor beta chains were all obtained from the same sample, sequenced in a study of cytomegalovirus exposure and HLA in healthy donors. Method: immunoSEQ multiplex PCR; TCRdb's copy keeps in-frame clones and lacks some. Here the sample spans 97,000 or so clones, less than 95% being singletons. Material for sequencing was PBMCs. These receptors originate from a woman aged 18-35 years in good health and CMV-seronegative.

The chain is built from TRBV5-6 and TRBJ2-5; D is perhaps TRBD1 (5 bases). Germline-derived CDR1 and CDR2 are SGHDT and YYEEEE. V was cut by 6 bases and J by 5 bases, with 23 bases left in between. This CDR3 region has 16 residues. CDR3 sequence reads: CASMDLGRPQDETQYF. For the CDR3, the DNA is TGTGCCAGCATGGACCTGGGGCGACCTCAAGATGAGACCCAGTACTTC.

V and J are TRBV27 and TRBJ1-2, with no clear D. This CDR3 region has 12 residues. Per germline, CDR1 MNHEY and CDR2 SMNVEV (reference sequence). The ends were cut back, 8 bases at V and 9 bases at J, with 16 bases in the middle. CDR3 DNA sequence: TGTGCCAGCGGGAGACGGCTGGAGAGCTACACCTTC. Its translation: CASGRRLESYTF.

The J gene is TRBJ1-5, the V gene TRBV6-1; D is ambiguous. Germline CDR1 is MNHNS and CDR2 is SASEGT. V was clipped by 9 bases and J by 4 bases, with 4 bases between them. The CDR3 length is 10 residues. The DNA for the CDR3 is TGTGCCAGACTGAATCAGCCCCAGCATTTT. As protein: CARLNQPQHF.

The rearrangement joins TRBV7-8 to TRBJ2-3, with D hard to call. The V gene lost 1 base and the J gene lost 0 bases, with 8 bases spanning the gap. Germline V lookup: CDR1 SGHVS, CDR2 FQNEAQ. The CDR3 runs 15 residues. The CDR3 sequence: CASSLGLVSTDTQYF. CDR3 DNA: TGTGCCAGCAGCTTAGGGCTGGTTAGCACAGATACGCAGTATTTT.

This rearrangement joins TRBV7-2 to TRBJ1-2; 8 bases fit TRBD1. The trim removed 2 bases at V and 7 bases at J, leaving 9 bases unmatched. The germline CDR1 and CDR2 sequences are SGHTA and FQGNSA. This CDR3 spans 15 amino acids. In DNA form, the CDR3 reads TGTGCCAGCAGCTTATTCGGGGCGGACAGGGTTGGCTACACCTTC. This encodes CASSLFGADRVGYTF.

V usage is TRBV11-2 and J usage is TRBJ2-7, with 7 bases identical to TRBD2. This CDR3 has 13 amino acids. From germline, CDR1 is SGHAT and CDR2 FQNNGV. With V trimmed by 3 bases and J by 4 bases, 3 bases remained unmatched. CDR3 region: CASSLWGGYEQYF. CDR3 in DNA: TGTGCCAGCAGCTTGTGGGGGGGATACGAGCAGTACTTC.

The chain recombines TRBV9 with TRBJ1-4; the D gene is possibly TRBD1 (5 bases). Trimming left V 2 bases short and J 0 bases short, with 5 bases between. The CDR3 spans 14 residues. CDR1 and CDR2 from the germline V gene are SGDLS and YYNGEE. The CDR3 loop is CASSVRATNEKLFF. CDR3 DNA: TGTGCCAGCAGCGTCAGGGCAACTAATGAAAAACTGTTTTTT.

This sequence joins TRBV7-8 and TRBJ2-3; 10 bases agree with TRBD2. CDR1 and CDR2 (germline): SGHVS, FQNEAQ. The ends lost 1 base at V and 0 bases at J; junction bases unmatched: 7. The CDR3 is 18 residues long. In nucleotides, the CDR3 is TGTGCCAGCAGCTTAGAACCTAGCGGGGGCTATAGCACAGATACGCAGTATTTT. It specifies CASSLEPSGGYSTDTQYF.

J is TRBJ2-7 and V is TRBV2, with D possibly TRBD1 on 5 matching bases. V gave up 10 bases and J gave up 0 bases, with 19 bases separating them. Looked up from germline, CDR1 is SNHLY and CDR2 is FYNNEI. The CDR3 spans 15 residues. For the CDR3, the DNA is TGTGCCACCTCGAGTTATAAGACAGACTCCTACGAGCAGTACTTC. This encodes CATSSYKTDSYEQYF.

J is TRBJ2-1 and V is TRBV6-1; D is undetermined. The V end lost 4 bases, the J end lost 7 bases, and 11 bases lay between the germline ends. The CDR3 is 13 residues long. The germline CDR1 and CDR2 sequences are MNHNS and SASEGT. This CDR3 reads CASSGSSKNEQFF. The CDR3, as DNA: TGTGCCAGCAGTGGTTCTAGTAAGAATGAGCAGTTCTTC.

V gene TRBV6-1 combines with J gene TRBJ1-2; D perhaps matches TRBD1 (6 bases). Germline CDR1 is MNHNS and CDR2 is SASEGT. Trimming took off 6 bases at V and 0 bases at J, with 8 bases between the two ends. CDR3 size: 13 residues. CDR3 protein: CASSRGSNYGYTF. The CDR3 nucleotides are TGTGCCAGCAGCAGGGGTTCTAACTATGGCTACACCTTC.

This chain links TRBV5-4 with TRBJ2-5, with D possibly matching TRBD2 (7 bases). V lost 3 bases, J lost 1 base, and 13 bases lay in between. Germline V lookup: CDR1 SGHNT, CDR2 YYREEE (reference sequence). This CDR3 is built from 15 residues. The CDR3 protein is CASSYGGGSQETQYF. CDR3 nucleotides: TGTGCCAGCAGCTACGGCGGGGGCTCCCAAGAGACCCAGTACTTC.

This clone was recorded only once. The rearrangement joins TRBV19 to TRBJ1-5; 8 nucleotides agree with TRBD1. The CDR3 extends over 17 amino acids. The germline V gene encodes CDR1 LNHDA and CDR2 SQIVND (reference sequence). Trimming took 3 bases from V and 5 from J; bases not matched to a gene: 12. CDR3 amino acids: CASSIIPVAGGHQPQHF. For the CDR3, the DNA is TGTGCCAGTAGTATTATTCCCGTTGCAGGGGGCCATCAGCCCCAGCATTTT. The whole variable domain, filled in from reference TRBV19 and TRBJ1-5, reads DGGITQSPKYLFRKEGQNVTLSCEQNLNHDAMYWYRQDPGQGLRLIYYSQIVNDFQKGDIAEGYSVSREKKESFPLTVTSAQKNPTAFYLCASSIIPVAGGHQPQHFGDGTRLSIL.

The chain joins TRBV23-1 to TRBJ2-1, with 8 bases aligning to TRBD2. TRBV23-1 is an ORF, with its function uncertain. V was clipped by 11 bases and J by 4 bases; unmatched bases: 10. The length of the CDR3 is 14 residues. CDR3 nucleotides: TGCGCCCTCCCAACGGCTAGCGGGTACAATGAGCAGTTCTTC. The encoded protein is CALPTASGYNEQFF.

The chain links TRBV4-1 to TRBJ1-1; possibly TRBD1 for D (6 bases). This CDR3 has 15 residues. Trimming took off 7 bases at V and 4 bases at J, with 19 bases between the two ends. From germline, CDR1 is MGHRA and CDR2 YSYEKL. CDR3 nucleotides: TGCGCCAGCACCCCCCCTAGGACAGAGGGCACTGAAGCTTTCTTT. It is translated as CASTPPRTEGTEAFF.

The chain has TRBV2 and TRBJ1-2; D gene unclear. The CDR3 has 15 amino acids. The germline gives CDR1 SNHLY, CDR2 FYNNEI. V lost 0 bases to trimming and J lost 3 bases, with 11 bases between them. Written as DNA, the CDR3 is TGTGCCAGCAGTGAAGCGCTAGGCAGTTACTATGGCTACACCTTC. Its translation is CASSEALGSYYGYTF. Combining the CDR3 with reference TRBV2 and TRBJ1-2 gives the whole variable domain EPEVTQTPSHQVTQMGQEVILRCVPISNHLYFYWYRQILGQKVEFLVSFYNNEISEKSEIFDDQFSVERPDGSNFTLKIRSTKLEDSAMYFCASSEALGSYYGYTFGSGTRLTVV.

This clone has ten or more counts. This chain links TRBV9 with TRBJ1-2; 9 positions match TRBD1. With 2 bases clipped from V and 4 bases from J, the junction kept 9 bases outside the gene matches. The CDR3 length is 16 residues. Per the germline V gene, CDR1 is SGDLS and CDR2 is YYNGEE. The CDR3 reads CASSVGTGLSVYGYTF. DNA for the CDR3: TGTGCCAGCAGCGTCGGGACAGGGCTAAGCGTCTATGGCTACACCTTC.

The chain has TRBV7-9 and TRBJ1-4, with D possibly TRBD1 on 6 matching bases. The CDR3 runs 14 residues. Germline CDR1 SEHNR, CDR2 FQNEAQ (reference sequence). Trimming stripped 1 base from V and 8 bases from J, with 11 bases between. The CDR3 region is CASSLGPTGEKLFF. In DNA form, the CDR3 reads TGTGCCAGCAGCTTAGGTCCCACAGGGGAAAAACTGTTTTTT.

J is TRBJ2-7 and V is TRBV5-6, with TRBD1 matching over 10 bases. CDR3 length: 15 residues. V lost 2 bases and J lost 2; bases outside the gene matches: 4. The V gene's germline CDR1 is SGHDT and CDR2 YYEEEE. The CDR3 region is CASSFLGTGAYEQYF. CDR3 DNA sequence: TGTGCCAGCAGCTTCCTCGGGACAGGGGCCTACGAGCAGTACTTC.

The V and J genes are TRBV27 and TRBJ1-1, with 9 bases matching TRBD1. Germline V lookup: CDR1 MNHEY, CDR2 SMNVEV (reference sequence). The CDR3 is 15 amino acids. Unmatched junction bases numbered 7, after V lost 8 bases and J lost 0 bases. The CDR3, as DNA: TGTGCCAGCGGCCGGACAGGGGTCATGAACACTGAAGCTTTCTTT. It encodes CASGRTGVMNTEAFF.

The J gene is TRBJ1-2, the V gene TRBV7-2; 8 bases line up with TRBD1. The CDR3 covers 13 residues. Germline values: CDR1 SGHTA, CDR2 FQGNSA. J was trimmed by 8 bases and V by 4 bases; bases with no gene match: 6. This CDR3 is CASSYLTGAGYTF. The CDR3 DNA sequence: TGTGCCAGCAGCTACCTGACAGGGGCGGGCTACACCTTC. The variable domain in full, completed from reference TRBV7-2 and TRBJ1-2, reads GAGVSQSPSNKVTEKGKDVELRCDPISGHTALYWYRQSLGQGLEFLIYFQGNSAPDKSGLPSDRFSAERTGGSVSTLTIQRTQQEDSAVYLCASSYLTGAGYTFGSGTRLTVV.

J is TRBJ2-7 and V is TRBV27; D might be TRBD1 (6 bases). V lost 7 bases, J lost 3 bases, and 16 bases lay in between. Germline CDR1 and CDR2: MNHEY and SMNVEV (reference sequence). The CDR3 spans 14 residues. DNA of the CDR3: TGTGCCAGCAACCCGTCTGGACAGCACTACGAGCAGTACTTC. Translating it yields CASNPSGQHYEQYF.

CDR3 sequence: CASSVESPGEQYF. The DNA for the CDR3 is TGTGCCAGCAGCGTGGAGTCGCCGGGTGAGCAGTACTTC. This rearrangement joins TRBV9 to TRBJ2-7; D remains unclear. Trimming cost V 2 bases and J 7 bases, with 13 bases left between them. The germline gives CDR1 SGDLS, CDR2 YYNGEE. CDR3 length equals 13 residues.

The chain couples TRBV6-5 to TRBJ2-3; TRBD1 matches 8 bases. Germline assignment: CDR1 MNHEY and CDR2 SVGAGI. With V trimmed by 2 bases and J by 6 bases, 7 bases remained unmatched. The CDR3 is 15 amino acids. CDR3 DNA sequence: TGTGCCAGCAGTTACACCAGGACAGGGTACGATACGCAGTATTTT. Its translation is CASSYTRTGYDTQYF.

The chain combines TRBV5-1 with TRBJ1-2, with 9 bases lining up with TRBD1. V lost 4 bases to trimming and J lost 4 bases; unmatched junction nucleotides: 5. Germline lookup yields CDR1 SGHRS and CDR2 YFSETQ. The length of the CDR3 is 14 residues. This CDR3 is CASSKDRGFYGYTF. DNA of the CDR3: TGCGCCAGCAGCAAGGACAGGGGCTTCTATGGCTACACCTTC.

This clone is a singleton in its sample. This sequence joins TRBV10-3 and TRBJ1-4; maybe TRBD1 (5 bases). Per germline, CDR1 ENHRY and CDR2 SYGVKD. Trimming removed 4 bases from V and 2 bases from J, with 8 bases in between. CDR3 length: 14 residues. In DNA form, the CDR3 reads TGTGCCATCAGTGTCGGGGGGACTAATGAAAAACTGTTTTTT. This translates into CAISVGGTNEKLFF.

The rearrangement uses TRBV7-6 and TRBJ2-3; D is undetermined. Germline CDR1 is SGHVS and CDR2 is FNYEAQ. CDR3 size: 15 residues. The V end lost 2 bases, the J end lost 1 base, and 10 bases lay between the germline ends. The DNA for the CDR3 is TGTGCCAGCAGCTTATCCCCAGGTCGCACAGATACGCAGTATTTT. Amino acids: CASSLSPGRTDTQYF.

DNA of the CDR3: TGTGCCAGCAGTGGCCGTGGACAGTTAGGCAACGAGCAGTACTTC. Translating it yields CASSGRGQLGNEQYF. The rearrangement joins TRBV2 to TRBJ2-7, with D tentatively TRBD1 (6 bases). The CDR3 consists of 15 residues. V dropped 4 bases and J dropped 5 bases, with 18 bases sitting between them. Germline-derived CDR1 and CDR2 are SNHLY and FYNNEI.

The V gene is TRBV7-8, the J gene TRBJ1-1, with a weak D call TRBD1 (5 bases). The length of the CDR3 is 16 residues. Germline CDR1 reads SGHVS; CDR2 reads FQNEAQ. V lost 4 bases to trimming and J lost 4 bases, with 19 bases between them. CDR3 bases: TGTGCCAGCAGCTCGTCGGCGGGGGGTTGGGGCACTGAAGCTTTCTTT. It codes for CASSSSAGGWGTEAFF.